A selection of T cell receptor beta chains follows, all from one sample in a study of blood T cells in healthy people across ages. One entry per CDR3 protein, called by TCRdb with MiXCR from the 5' RACE reads. This table holds about 730,000 distinct CDR3 sequences, 40% to 45% found once. Sequencing was carried out using blood. These receptors were collected from a woman between 55 and 75 years old in good health. The CDR3 runs from the conserved cysteine through the conserved F or W. A D gene is named only where the DNA matches it firmly. Rows may omit the clone size; those that give it use once, few, many or a size class.

>few|TRBJ1-1|.|TRBV6-1|13
CASSVGGVTEAFF
>.|TRBJ2-1|TRBD2|TRBV7-3|17
CASSPSGGQVIHNEQFF
>.|TRBJ2-1|TRBD2|TRBV20-1|15
CSARSPASGPNEQFF
>.|TRBJ2-7|.|TRBV5-1|12
CASSYNYYEQYF
>.|TRBJ2-3|TRBD2|TRBV3-1|16
CASSHLLAARTDTQYF
>few|TRBJ2-5|.|TRBV6-2/TRBV6-3|15
CASRYRGRLQETQYF
>few|TRBJ2-6|.|TRBV4-3|14
CASSTHAGANVLTF
>.|TRBJ2-1|.|TRBV20-1|13
CSAKRQGPSEQFF
>.|TRBJ2-7|.|TRBV15|13
CATSRELLGEQYF
>few|TRBJ2-6|.|TRBV3-1|17
CASSQDPGRTGANVLTF
>few|TRBJ2-2|.|TRBV4-3|15
CASSPRVGATGELFF
>.|TRBJ2-1|TRBD1|TRBV5-1|17
CASSLLPTGGQNNEQFF
>many|TRBJ2-1|.|TRBV9|17
CASSVASGRGERNEQFF
>.|TRBJ1-2|TRBD1|TRBV10-3|13
CAITATGNSGYTF
>.|TRBJ2-7|.|TRBV3-1|21
CASSQPNHPSYRGPISYEQYF
>once|.|.|TRBV7-6|11
CASTAGGTQYF
>.|TRBJ1-1|.|TRBV15|12
CATSRNGGEAFF
>.|TRBJ2-3|TRBD2|TRBV20-1|14
CSRDSGGVTDTQYF
>.|TRBJ2-1|TRBD2|TRBV7-2|16
CASSLEGSGTYNEQFF
>.|TRBJ2-3|.|TRBV3-1|15
CASSQDLRGTDTQYF
>.|TRBJ2-1|TRBD2|TRBV20-1|15
CSASLRSGGDSEQFF
>.|TRBJ2-5|.|TRBV6-1|15
CASKLNRAGEETQYF
>.|TRBJ1-1|.|TRBV5-1|16
CASSSGGGWTETEAFF
>many|TRBJ2-7|.|TRBV11-1|11
CASSLEDEQYF
>.|TRBJ2-7|.|TRBV29-1|14
CSVDAAGASYEQYF
>many|TRBJ2-5|.|TRBV6-2/TRBV6-3|11
CASGSRRRTYF
>.|TRBJ2-1|TRBD2|TRBV20-1|15
CSARGASGREHEQFF
>many|TRBJ2-1|.|TRBV7-9|13
CASSLDMRIEQFF
>few|TRBJ2-1|.|TRBV28|15
CASSVGISSGHEQFF
>few|TRBJ2-3|TRBD2|TRBV6-2/TRBV6-3|16
CASRARLAGGTDTQYF
>once|.|.|TRBV5-1|15
CASSLAGESSYEQYF
>.|TRBJ1-1|.|TRBV6-2/TRBV6-3|14
CASSYARFNTEAFF